A selection of T cell receptor beta chains follows, all from one sample in a study of T cell responses to AZD1222 COVID-19 vaccine. The table came from immunoSEQ multiplex PCR; TCRdb's copy has only in-frame clones and leaves some out. The sample lists about 160,000 clones, around 90% occurring once. The sample in question was peripheral blood, obtained 28 days after the second AZD1222 dose. These receptors all stem from an adult who received the AZD1222 COVID-19 vaccine. The CDR3 runs from the conserved cysteine through the conserved F or W. D genes are given only for firm matches. Only some rows state a clone size, as once, few, many or a class for expanded clones.

v_call	clone_size	d_call	j_call	cdr3_aa	cdr3_nt
TRBV7-8	few	.	TRBJ1-1	CASSLSGDTEAFF	TGTGCCAGCAGCTTATCCGGGGACACTGAAGCTTTCTTT
TRBV7-2	once	.	TRBJ2-1	CASSFGGTRSYNEQFF	TGTGCCAGCAGCTTCGGCGGCACTCGCTCCTACAATGAGCAGTTCTTC
TRBV7-8	.	.	TRBJ2-3	CASSPPGSTDTQYF	TGTGCCAGCAGCCCCCCAGGGAGCACAGATACGCAGTATTTT
TRBV27	many	TRBD2	TRBJ2-3	CASSSSTSLATDTQYF	TGTGCCAGCAGTTCCTCGACTAGCTTGGCGACAGATACGCAGTATTTT
TRBV10-3	.	.	TRBJ1-5	CAISESGKNSNQPQHF	TGTGCCATCAGTGAGTCTGGCAAGAATAGCAATCAGCCCCAGCATTTT
TRBV25-1	few	TRBD2	TRBJ2-2	CASSEREGDIGELFF	TGTGCCAGCAGTGAGCGGGAGGGAGATATCGGGGAGCTGTTTTTT
TRBV4-1	.	TRBD2	TRBJ2-3	CASSQDQQRGLAPDTQYF	TGCGCCAGCAGCCAAGATCAGCAGCGGGGACTAGCGCCAGATACGCAGTATTTT
TRBV10-3	.	.	TRBJ1-2	CAISESLEVYGYTF	TGTGCCATCAGTGAGTCTCTGGAGGTCTATGGCTACACCTTC
TRBV13	.	.	TRBJ2-7	CASTPMTGAMREQYF	TGTGCCAGCACTCCGATGACGGGAGCGATGAGGGAGCAGTACTTC
TRBV12-3/TRBV12-4	.	.	TRBJ1-2	CASSLVRNGYTF	TGTGCCAGCAGTTTGGTCAGGAATGGCTACACCTTC
TRBV29-1	.	TRBD2	TRBJ2-3	CSVVAGSTDTQYF	TGCAGCGTTGTAGCGGGGAGCACAGATACGCAGTATTTT
TRBV24-1	.	TRBD1	TRBJ2-7	CATSDSTRQGAYEQYF	TGTGCCACCAGTGATAGTACCCGACAGGGCGCCTACGAGCAGTACTTC
TRBV6-5	.	.	TRBJ2-5	CASSYSRGLETQYF	TGTGCCAGCAGTTACTCTAGGGGTTTGGAGACCCAGTACTTC
TRBV13	.	.	TRBJ2-1	CASSLEGNYNEQFF	TGTGCCAGCAGCTTAGAAGGGAACTACAATGAGCAGTTCTTC
TRBV7-9	.	TRBD1	TRBJ2-3	CASSPGQGNTDTQYF	TGTGCCAGCAGCCCGGGACAGGGAAACACAGATACGCAGTATTTT
TRBV15	.	TRBD1	TRBJ1-6	CATSRGGQGNSPLHF	TGTGCCACCAGCAGAGGAGGACAGGGCAATTCACCCCTCCACTTT
TRBV7-6	once	.	TRBJ2-7	CASSLIAAGSGEQYF	TGTGCCAGCAGCTTAATCGCGGCGGGCTCGGGGGAGCAGTACTTC
TRBV4-1	once	.	TRBJ1-4	CASSQGIGRGDEKLFF	TGCGCCAGCAGCCAAGGAATAGGAAGGGGGGATGAAAAACTGTTTTTT
TRBV27	.	TRBD2	TRBJ2-3	CASSFAGDLLTQYF	TGTGCCAGCAGTTTTGCGGGAGACCTCCTAACGCAGTATTTT
TRBV19	once	.	TRBJ1-1	CASRDLKKGHTEAFF	TGTGCCTCAAGGGACCTTAAGAAAGGGCACACTGAAGCTTTCTTT
TRBV3-1/TRBV3-2	.	.	TRBJ2-3	CASSQTEGGGAADTQYF	TGTGCCAGCAGCCAAACCGAGGGCGGAGGTGCCGCAGATACGCAGTATTTT
TRBV27	once	.	TRBJ1-1	CASSLLTLRAEAFF	TGTGCCAGCAGTTTATTGACGCTTAGGGCTGAAGCTTTCTTT
TRBV11-2	.	.	TRBJ2-7	CASSSPGQTYEQYF	TGTGCCAGCAGCTCCCCGGGACAAACCTACGAGCAGTACTTC
TRBV19	once	TRBD1	TRBJ2-1	CATDRGAYNEQFF	TGTGCCACCGACAGGGGGGCTTACAATGAGCAGTTCTTC
TRBV2	.	.	TRBJ2-7	CASTPGPGGYAYEQYF	TGTGCCAGCACCCCGGGCCCAGGAGGATACGCCTACGAGCAGTACTTC
TRBV19	.	.	TRBJ2-7	CASSIDPSYEQYF	TGTGCCAGTAGTATAGATCCCAGCTACGAGCAGTACTTC
TRBV27	.	.	TRBJ2-1	CASSSPGGMYNEQFF	TGTGCCAGCAGTTCGCCCGGCGGGATGTACAATGAGCAGTTCTTC
TRBV2	once	.	TRBJ2-3	CARGAGWGAGDTQYF	TGTGCCCGCGGGGCGGGGTGGGGGGCAGGAGATACGCAGTATTTT
TRBV7-6	.	.	TRBJ2-7	CASSPGRDSLLYEQYF	TGTGCCAGCAGTCCCGGCCGGGACTCTCTTTTATACGAGCAGTACTTC
TRBV5-1	.	.	TRBJ2-5	CASSSQDQETQYF	TGCGCCAGCAGCTCACAGGATCAAGAGACCCAGTACTTC
TRBV11-2	.	TRBD1	TRBJ1-4	CASSWTGPNEKLFF	TGTGCCAGCAGCTGGACAGGCCCTAATGAAAAACTGTTTTTT
TRBV30	.	TRBD2	TRBJ2-7	CAWGGTSGAYEQYF	TGTGCCTGGGGTGGGACTAGCGGAGCCTACGAGCAGTACTTC
TRBV5-4	.	TRBD2	TRBJ2-5	CASTRLAGGQETQYF	TGTGCCAGCACCCGACTAGCAGGCGGCCAAGAGACCCAGTACTTC